This T cell receptor (beta chain) was retrieved from a study of blood T cell repertoires in COVID-19. TCRdb keeps only in-frame clones here, not all; method: immunoSEQ multiplex PCR. The sample consists of more than 80,000 clones, over 80% of them appearing once. Germline V gene data show CDR1 as LGHNT and CDR2 as FRNRAP. This CDR3 has 14 residues. The V segment lost 5 bases and the J segment 5 bases; nucleotides outside the gene matches: 7. Sequenced input: peripheral blood. The J gene is TRBJ2-5, the V gene TRBV12-5; 8 bases map to TRBD2. The origin of this receptor is a man at least 80 years old with acute or convalescent COVID-19. The CDR3 region has the DNA TGTGCTAGTGGTATAGCGGGATCAGGGGAGACCCAGTACTTC. Translated: CASGIAGSGETQYF.